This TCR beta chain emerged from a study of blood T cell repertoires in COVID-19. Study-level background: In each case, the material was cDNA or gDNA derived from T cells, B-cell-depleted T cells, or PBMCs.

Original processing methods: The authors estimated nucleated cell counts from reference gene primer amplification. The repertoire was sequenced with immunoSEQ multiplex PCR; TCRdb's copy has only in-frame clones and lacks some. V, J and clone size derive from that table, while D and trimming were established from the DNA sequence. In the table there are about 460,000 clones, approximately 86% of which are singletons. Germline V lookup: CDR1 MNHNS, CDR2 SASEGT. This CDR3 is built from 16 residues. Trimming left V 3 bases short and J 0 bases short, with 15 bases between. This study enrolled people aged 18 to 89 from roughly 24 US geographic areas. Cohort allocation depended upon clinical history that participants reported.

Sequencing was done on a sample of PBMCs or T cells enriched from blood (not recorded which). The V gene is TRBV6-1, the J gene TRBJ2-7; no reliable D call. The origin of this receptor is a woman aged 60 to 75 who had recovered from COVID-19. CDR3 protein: CASSEAYSWSSYEQYF. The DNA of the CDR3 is TGTGCCAGCAGTGAGGCCTACAGTTGGTCCTCCTACGAGCAGTACTTC.